The present T cell receptor (beta chain) was sequenced within a study of blood T cell repertoires in COVID-19. Study-level background: T cells, B-cell-depleted T cells, or PBMCs supplied cDNA or gDNA.

The CDR3 has 17 amino acids. Unmatched junction bases numbered 7, after V lost 3 bases and J lost 3 bases. Per the germline V gene, CDR1 is SGHDT and CDR2 is YYEEEE. TCRdb's copy holds only in-frame clones and misses some; the assay was immunoSEQ multiplex PCR. The table shows about 110,000 clones, with around 89% occurring only once. Sequencing used peripheral blood. The sequence was obtained from a woman between 45 and 65 years old with acute or convalescent COVID-19. This chain links TRBV5-6 with TRBJ2-6; 9 bases match TRBD2. The CDR3 reads CASSWPGLAGGANVLTF. The CDR3 DNA follows: TGTGCCAGCAGCTGGCCGGGACTAGCAGGTGGGGCCAACGTCCTGACTTTC.